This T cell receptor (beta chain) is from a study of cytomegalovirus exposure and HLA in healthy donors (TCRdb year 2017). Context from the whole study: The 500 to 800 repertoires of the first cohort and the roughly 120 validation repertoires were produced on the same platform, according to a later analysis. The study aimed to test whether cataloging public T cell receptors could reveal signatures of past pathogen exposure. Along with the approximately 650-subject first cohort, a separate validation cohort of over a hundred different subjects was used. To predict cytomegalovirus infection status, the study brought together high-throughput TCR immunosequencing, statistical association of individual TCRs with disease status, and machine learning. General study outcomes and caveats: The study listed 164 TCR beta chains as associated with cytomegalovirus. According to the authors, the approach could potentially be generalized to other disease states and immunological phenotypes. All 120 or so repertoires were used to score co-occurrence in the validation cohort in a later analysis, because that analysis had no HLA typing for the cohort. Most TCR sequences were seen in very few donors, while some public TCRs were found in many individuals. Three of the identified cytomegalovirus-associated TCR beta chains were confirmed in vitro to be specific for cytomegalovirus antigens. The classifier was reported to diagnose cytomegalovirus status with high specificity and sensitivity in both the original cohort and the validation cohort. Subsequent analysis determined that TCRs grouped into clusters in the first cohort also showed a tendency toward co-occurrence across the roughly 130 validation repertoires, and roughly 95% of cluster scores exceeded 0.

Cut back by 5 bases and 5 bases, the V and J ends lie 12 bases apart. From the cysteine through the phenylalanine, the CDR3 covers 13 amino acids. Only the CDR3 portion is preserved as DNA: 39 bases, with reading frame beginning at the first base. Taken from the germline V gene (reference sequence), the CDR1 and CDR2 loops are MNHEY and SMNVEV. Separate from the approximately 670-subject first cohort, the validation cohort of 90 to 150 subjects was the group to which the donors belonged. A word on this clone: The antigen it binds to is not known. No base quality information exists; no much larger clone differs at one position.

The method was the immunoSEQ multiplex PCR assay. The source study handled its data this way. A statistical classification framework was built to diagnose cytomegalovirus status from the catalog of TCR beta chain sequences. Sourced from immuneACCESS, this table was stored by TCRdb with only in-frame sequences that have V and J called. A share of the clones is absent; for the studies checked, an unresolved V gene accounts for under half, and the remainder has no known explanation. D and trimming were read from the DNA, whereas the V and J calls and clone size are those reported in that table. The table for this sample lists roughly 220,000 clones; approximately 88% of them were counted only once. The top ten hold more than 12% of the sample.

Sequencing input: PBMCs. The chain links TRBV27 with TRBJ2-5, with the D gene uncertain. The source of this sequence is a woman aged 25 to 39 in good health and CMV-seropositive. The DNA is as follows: TGTGCCAGCAGTCCCTACCCCAGGGAGACCCAGTACTTC. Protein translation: CASSPYPRETQYF.